This TCR beta chain emerged from a study of read filtering for tumor transcriptome and immune sequencing. This library used roughly 430 ng RNA and molecular barcoded adaptors spanning alpha/delta and beta/gamma chains. One entry per CDR3 protein results from TCRdb running MiXCR on the reads. The sample holds around 60,000 distinct CDR3 sequences, about 19% seen once. Study findings and constraints: In IR-seq, single-read clonotypes were around 85% of clonotypes but around 3.5% of reads.

CDR3 length: 13 residues. V was pared by 6 bases and J by 8 bases, with 11 bases of the junction left unmatched. CDR1 is DFQATT, CDR2 SNEGSKA, per germline (reference sequence). At the time of active disease, bone marrow was collected from every patient. In its sample, this clonotype was seen many times. No antigen is known for it. The specimen was a population of CD138-negative cells sorted from bone marrow. The receptor's source is a donor at least 40 years old with multiple myeloma. The chain has TRBV20-1 and TRBJ1-2; 8 bases line up with TRBD1. The CDR3 region has the DNA TGCAGTGCAGTCGGACAGGGCTCTCGAGGCTACACCTTC. Amino acid sequence: CSAVGQGSRGYTF.